The following is a T cell receptor (beta chain) sequence with its context. This sample was taken from a study of early stage breast cancer tumors. Germline values: CDR1 SGHVS, CDR2 FQNEAQ. V was shortened by 5 bases and J by 10 bases, with 24 bases between the two germline ends. The CDR3 consists of 16 residues. TCRdb keeps only in-frame clones here, not all; method: immunoSEQ multiplex PCR. The sample has roughly 10,000 clones; around 81% are singletons. What was sequenced was normal breast tissue next to the tumor. J is TRBJ2-1 and V is TRBV7-8; no firm D call. This TCR was recovered from a person aged 35 to 50 with breast cancer. The CDR3 DNA reads TGTGCCAGCAGCCGGTTAACGGGCGGCGAGACACGAGAGCAGTTCTTC. Protein product: CASSRLTGGETREQFF.